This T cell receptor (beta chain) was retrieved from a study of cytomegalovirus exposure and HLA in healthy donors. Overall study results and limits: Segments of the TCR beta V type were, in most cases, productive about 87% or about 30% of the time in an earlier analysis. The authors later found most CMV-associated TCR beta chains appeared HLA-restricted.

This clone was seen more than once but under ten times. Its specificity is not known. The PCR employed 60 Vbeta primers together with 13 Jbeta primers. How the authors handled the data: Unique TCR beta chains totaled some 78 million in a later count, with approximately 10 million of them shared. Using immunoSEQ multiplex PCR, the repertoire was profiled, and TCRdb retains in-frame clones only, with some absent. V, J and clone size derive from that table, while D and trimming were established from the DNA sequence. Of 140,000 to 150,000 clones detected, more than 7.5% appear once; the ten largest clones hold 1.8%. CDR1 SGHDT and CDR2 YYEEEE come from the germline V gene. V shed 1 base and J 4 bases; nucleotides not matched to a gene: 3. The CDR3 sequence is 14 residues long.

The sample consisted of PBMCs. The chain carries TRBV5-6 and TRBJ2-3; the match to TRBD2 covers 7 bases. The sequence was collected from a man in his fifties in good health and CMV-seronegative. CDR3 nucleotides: TGTGCCAGCAGCTTGAGGACTAGTCCAGATACGCAGTATTTT. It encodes CASSLRTSPDTQYF.